The clone carrying this TCR beta chain was picked up many times. Unique molecular identifiers were incorporated when the TCRbeta library was constructed. A single record per CDR3 protein comes from TCRdb applying MiXCR to the PCR reads. The sample yields a few hundred thousand distinct CDR3 sequences, about a tenth seen once. This sample is drawn from a study of T-cell reconstitution after alpha-beta-depleted transplantation in children. The CDR3 covers 14 residues. The V and J ends lost 1 base and 4 bases, in that order; junction bases with no gene match: 2. The V gene is TRBV12-3 or TRBV12-4, the J gene TRBJ2-7; 9 bases match TRBD2. This TCR came from a human donor who donated a stem cell graft to a child with acute lymphoblastic leukemia. Sequencing was performed on PBMCs from the stem cell graft donor, taken from the stem cell graft. As DNA, the CDR3 is TGTGCCAGCAGTTTAGGTAGCGGGAGTTACGAGCAGTACTTC. It encodes CASSLGSGSYEQYF.